This T cell receptor (beta chain) was captured by sequencing in a study of tumor-infiltrating lymphocytes in primary liver carcinoma. TCR beta cDNA was made from approximately 500 ng total RNA with a constant-region primer. Slightly modified ARM-PCR served as the procedure for the TCR beta libraries. These libraries came from three rounds of nested multiplex PCR. TRBV1-TRBV30 forward primers and a C-beta reverse primer were used in the first two PCR rounds, which each ran for about 11 cycles. TCRdb used MiXCR to reprocess the multiplex PCR reads, holding one entry per CDR3 protein. The sample lists fewer than 85,000 distinct CDR3 sequences; roughly two thirds were seen once. Investigators took RNA and DNA out together from roughly 21-30 mg of unsorted bulk tissue. The CDR3 spans 13 residues. Germline V gene sequence: CDR1 SQVTM, CDR2 ANQGSEA. V dropped 7 bases and J dropped 2; count of bases not matched to a gene: 8.

The chain combines TRBV29-1 with TRBJ2-7; 7 positions match TRBD1. This TCR derives from a man aged 40-49 years with primary liver carcinoma and hepatitis B virus infection. Material for sequencing was tumor-adjacent normal liver tissue. The CDR3 sequence: CSARNTGAYEQYF. As DNA, the CDR3 is TGCAGCGCCCGAAACACAGGGGCCTACGAGCAGTACTTC.